This section outlines one TCR beta chain sequence together with its context. The target antigen is unknown. This sample is drawn from a study of cytomegalovirus exposure and HLA in healthy donors. General study points: Later analysis associated a missense DCLRE1C variant with TCR beta V- and J-gene trimming.

PCR primers comprised 60 Vbeta and 13 Jbeta primers. The repertoire was sequenced with immunoSEQ multiplex PCR; TCRdb's copy has only in-frame clones and lacks some. The top ten clones hold roughly 3% of a sample with under 150,000 clones, 75% to 85% of them seen once. The CDR3 is 13 residues long. Trimming took 4 bases from V and 3 from J, leaving 8 bases between them. Germline lookup yields CDR1 MNHEY and CDR2 SMNVEV (reference sequence). Sequenced input: PBMCs. The chain employs TRBV27 and TRBJ2-3, with no clear D. The receptor was isolated from a male donor in good health and CMV-seronegative. The DNA of the CDR3 is TGTGCCAGCAGTTCCACATCGACAGATACGCAGTATTTT. Translating gives CASSSTSTDTQYF.